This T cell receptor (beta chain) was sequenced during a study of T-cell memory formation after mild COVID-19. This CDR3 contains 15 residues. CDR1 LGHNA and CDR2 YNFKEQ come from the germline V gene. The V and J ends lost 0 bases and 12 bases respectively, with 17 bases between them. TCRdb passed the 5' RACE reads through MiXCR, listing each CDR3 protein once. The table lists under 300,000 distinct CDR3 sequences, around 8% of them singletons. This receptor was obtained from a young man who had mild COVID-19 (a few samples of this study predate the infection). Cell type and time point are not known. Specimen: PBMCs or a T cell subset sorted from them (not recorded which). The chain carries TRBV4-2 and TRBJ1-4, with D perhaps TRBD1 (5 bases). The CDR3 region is CASSQEKGPVGELFF. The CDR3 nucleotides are TGTGCCAGCAGCCAAGAAAAGGGCCCTGTGGGGGAACTGTTTTTT.